This paragraph reports one T cell receptor beta chain. Time point: after dendritic cell vaccination, including at tumor progression/relapse. With V trimmed by 0 bases and J by 1 base, 1 base remained unmatched. The CDR3 runs 15 residues. CDR1 and CDR2 (germline): SGHNT, YYREEE (reference sequence). These data originate in a study of glioma-infiltrating T cells after dendritic cell vaccination. The immunoSEQ assay amplified TCRB CDR3 from up to about 2 ug DNA. Measured with immunoSEQ multiplex PCR; TCRdb has only the in-frame clones, and not every one. The sample has roughly 100,000 clones; 90% are singletons.

The chain combines TRBV5-4 with TRBJ1-3; 7 positions agree with TRBD1. This receptor was obtained from a human donor with glioblastoma. The sample was blood, taken after dendritic cell vaccination. Here the CDR3 reads CASSLGDSSGNTIYF. DNA for the CDR3: TGTGCCAGCAGCTTGGGGGACAGTTCTGGAAACACCATATATTTT.